These 22 T cell receptor beta chains share one sample of origin, sequenced in a study of blood T cells in healthy people across ages. With a J-beta primer mix and a sample-barcoded 5' primer, a second PCR ran roughly 6 to 12 cycles. MiXCR was run by TCRdb on the 5' RACE reads, yielding one entry per CDR3 protein. The data show 1.8 million or so distinct CDR3 sequences, 30% to 40% seen once. Sample: blood. The receptor set was obtained from a human donor in good health.

The chain recombines TRBV7-2 with TRBJ2-1; D gene unclear. Per the germline V gene, CDR1 is SGHTA and CDR2 is FQGNSA. V was trimmed by 5 bases and J by 6 bases, leaving 11 bases between them. The CDR3 covers 13 residues. The CDR3 sequence is CASSLRTSNEQFF. In DNA form, the CDR3 reads TGTGCCAGCAGCCTCCGGACGAGCAATGAGCAGTTCTTC.

The chain combines TRBV12-3 or TRBV12-4 with TRBJ1-1; D is ambiguous. CDR3 length: 14 residues. Between the trimmed V and J ends, which lost 5 bases and 1 base, there was a span of 11 bases. CDR3 sequence (DNA): TGTGCCAGCAGTCCGGACGGAGGGAACACTGAAGCTTTCTTT. Amino acids: CASSPDGGNTEAFF.

The chain couples TRBV24-1 to TRBJ1-5; D is unclear. The germline V and J ends were trimmed by 9 bases and 3 bases, with 14 bases remaining between them. The CDR3 covers 14 residues. Per germline, CDR1 KGHDR and CDR2 SFDVKD. CDR3 DNA sequence: TGTGCCACCGGAGGATCAGGCTTCAATCAGCCCCAGCATTTT. Translated, it gives CATGGSGFNQPQHF.

V is TRBV4-1 and J is TRBJ1-2; D is unresolved. The CDR3 totals 14 residues. Germline assignment: CDR1 MGHRA and CDR2 YSYEKL. Between the trimmed V and J ends, which lost 2 bases and 1 base, there was a span of 8 bases. Here the CDR3 DNA reads TGCGCCAGCAGCCAAACGTCCCGTAACTATGGCTACACCTTC. This codes for CASSQTSRNYGYTF.

This clonotype has a single count. The chain carries TRBV2 and TRBJ1-4; 9 positions agree with TRBD1. CDR1 and CDR2 from the germline V gene are SNHLY and FYNNEI. J was trimmed by 8 bases and V by 3 bases; bases with no gene match: 4. The CDR3 spans 14 residues. CDR3 coding DNA: TGTGCCAGCAGTGATAAAACAGGGGGCGAAAAACTGTTTTTT. Its protein is CASSDKTGGEKLFF. Using reference TRBV2 and TRBJ1-4 for the parts outside the CDR3, the full variable domain is EPEVTQTPSHQVTQMGQEVILRCVPISNHLYFYWYRQILGQKVEFLVSFYNNEISEKSEIFDDQFSVERPDGSNFTLKIRSTKLEDSAMYFCASSDKTGGEKLFFGSGTQLSVL.

This clonotype has just a few counts. This rearrangement joins TRBV7-8 to TRBJ2-1; 8 nucleotides agree with TRBD2. V trimming: 3 bases; J trimming: 0 bases; junction bases outside the gene matches: 7. The germline V gene has CDR1 SGHVS and CDR2 FQNEAQ. The CDR3 covers 17 residues. The CDR3 protein is CASSLYGGAGSYNEQFF. CDR3 DNA sequence: TGTGCCAGCAGCTTGTACGGGGGGGCGGGCTCCTACAATGAGCAGTTCTTC. The full variable domain, in which reference TRBV7-8 and TRBJ2-1 provide the parts outside the CDR3, is GAGVSQSPRYKVAKRGQDVALRCDPISGHVSLFWYQQALGQGPEFLTYFQNEAQLDKSGLPSDRFFAERPEGSVSTLKIQRTQQEDSAVYLCASSLYGGAGSYNEQFFGPGTRLTVL.

This chain connects TRBV6-5 to TRBJ1-2; 9 bases match TRBD1. CDR1 is MNHEY, CDR2 SVGAGI, per germline. V lost 2 bases to trimming and J lost 4 bases; unmatched junction nucleotides: 14. This CDR3 region has 18 residues. The chain's CDR3 is CASSYGVGGTGLVYGYTF. The CDR3 DNA reads as TGTGCCAGCAGTTACGGAGTGGGTGGGACAGGGCTCGTCTATGGCTACACCTTC.

V gene TRBV20-1 combines with J gene TRBJ2-7; D is unclear. Germline V gene lookup returns CDR1 DFQATT and CDR2 SNEGSKA (reference sequence). V was trimmed by 0 bases and J by 3 bases, leaving 15 bases between them. The CDR3 has 15 residues. Here the CDR3 reads CSARDVRLSDYEQYF. CDR3 coding DNA: TGCAGTGCTAGAGATGTCAGATTGTCTGACTACGAGCAGTACTTC.

The V and J genes are TRBV7-8 and TRBJ1-4; possibly TRBD1 for D (5 bases). The V gene's germline CDR1 is SGHVS and CDR2 FQNEAQ. This CDR3 is built from 16 residues. The germline V and J ends were trimmed by 1 base and 8 bases, with 17 bases remaining between them. The CDR3 DNA reads as TGTGCCAGCAGCTTAGTGGGGCCAGGGCTTAACGAAAAACTGTTTTTT. As protein: CASSLVGPGLNEKLFF.

J is TRBJ1-4 and V is TRBV6-5; TRBD1 might be the D (5 bases). The CDR3 is 16 amino acids. CDR1 MNHEY and CDR2 SVGAGI come from the germline V gene. The V gene lost 0 bases and the J gene lost 8 bases, with 16 bases spanning the gap. The CDR3: CASSYSGTGAGEKLFF. The CDR3 bases are TGTGCCAGCAGTTACTCGGGGACGGGAGCAGGGGAAAAACTGTTTTTT.

A word on this clonotype: One base away lies a much larger clone, so this may be a sequencing read error. The chain links TRBV7-2 to TRBJ1-5; a weak D match, TRBD1 (6 bases). The V gene's germline CDR1 is SGHTA and CDR2 FQGNSA. V was clipped by 5 bases and J by 7 bases, with 18 bases between them. This CDR3 has 15 residues. The CDR3 DNA is TGTGCCAGCAGCCCGGGGGGCTGGATCGGGCAGCCCCAGCATTTT. It translates to CASSPGGWIGQPQHF.

This clonotype has more than one count but fewer than ten. The chain employs TRBV20-1 and TRBJ2-7; no clear D. From germline, CDR1 is DFQATT and CDR2 SNEGSKA (reference sequence). This CDR3 region has 14 residues. V dropped 5 bases and J dropped 0 bases, with 14 bases sitting between them. CDR3 loop: CSAPWTESSYEQYF. Here the CDR3 DNA reads TGCAGTGCTCCCTGGACGGAAAGCTCCTACGAGCAGTACTTC.

This clonotype was seen only a few times. The chain is built from TRBV27 and TRBJ2-2, with 9 bases fitting TRBD2. Germline-derived CDR1 and CDR2 are MNHEY and SMNVEV (reference sequence). The CDR3 spans 15 residues. V dropped 5 bases and J dropped 7; count of bases not matched to a gene: 8. In DNA form, the CDR3 reads TGTGCCAGCAGTCCCCAGCTAGCGGGAAGCGGGGAGCTGTTTTTT. Translating it yields CASSPQLAGSGELFF.

The V call is TRBV2, the J call TRBJ1-2; 8 bases are shared with TRBD1. Trimming took 1 base from V and 3 from J; bases not matched to a gene: 4. This CDR3 has 15 residues. Germline values: CDR1 SNHLY, CDR2 FYNNEI. CDR3 nucleotides: TGTGCCAGCAGTGAAGGACAGGGGACTTACTATGGCTACACCTTC. It encodes CASSEGQGTYYGYTF.

A few counts support this clonotype. The chain carries TRBV4-2 and TRBJ2-4; D assignment may be TRBD1 or TRBD2 (5 bases each). Germline V CDR1 and CDR2: LGHNA, YNFKEQ. This CDR3 is 15 amino acids long. Trimming took off 3 bases at V and 14 bases at J, with 23 bases between the two ends. The DNA for the CDR3 is TGTGCCAGCAGCCAGGCCGTTAGTTCTTCGGGGCAAAAGTACTTC. It translates to CASSQAVSSSGQKYF.

The chain joins TRBV20-1 to TRBJ2-7; either TRBD1 or TRBD2 may supply D (6 bases each). Trimming left V 4 bases short and J 1 base short, with 17 bases between. The CDR3 loop spans 15 amino acids. Per germline, CDR1 DFQATT and CDR2 SNEGSKA (reference sequence). The DNA of the CDR3 is TGCAGTGCTAATCCCGCGAGAGGGGGGTCCTACGAGCAGTACTTC. Its protein is CSANPARGGSYEQYF.

This clonotype showed up just a few times. The J gene is TRBJ2-1, the V gene TRBV24-1, with 10 positions matching TRBD2. Trimming removed 8 bases from V and 7 bases from J; junction bases left unmatched: 7. Per germline, CDR1 KGHDR and CDR2 SFDVKD. The CDR3 is made up of 14 amino acids. The CDR3 sequence: CATTASGGGNEQFF. CDR3 nucleotide sequence: TGTGCCACCACAGCCAGCGGGGGGGGGAATGAGCAGTTCTTC.

This clonotype was seen repeatedly, ten times or more. The chain combines TRBV7-2 with TRBJ2-5, with D hard to call. The CDR3 spans 13 residues. The V end was cut by 2 bases, the J end by 1 base, with 5 bases between. Germline V lookup: CDR1 SGHTA, CDR2 FQGNSA. CDR3 loop: CASSLSFQETQYF. DNA for the CDR3: TGTGCCAGCAGCTTATCCTTCCAAGAGACCCAGTACTTC.

This clonotype was detected a few times. The J gene is TRBJ2-7, the V gene TRBV4-3; 7 bases align to TRBD1. After removal of 6 bases from V and 0 bases from J, the junction contained 11 bases not matched to a gene. The germline V gene encodes CDR1 LGHNA and CDR2 YSLEER. The CDR3 contains 16 residues. The CDR3 spells CASSPGQRSNSYEQYF. Written as DNA, the CDR3 is TGCGCCAGCAGTCCGGGACAGCGATCGAACTCCTACGAGCAGTACTTC.

This sequence joins TRBV2 and TRBJ2-5, with 7 bases that match TRBD1. Near its end, the DNA agrees better with TRBJ2-7, so the J call may be wrong. This CDR3 has 13 residues. The germline CDR1 and CDR2 sequences are SNHLY and FYNNEI. CDR3 in amino acids: CASVDRVIYEQYF. Here the CDR3 DNA reads TGTGCCAGCGTAGACAGGGTTATCTACGAGCAGTACTTC.

This clonotype has just a few counts. The chain joins TRBV20-1 to TRBJ2-1, with a tentative D call TRBD1 (5 bases). This CDR3 has 12 residues. Deletions cut 5 bases from V and 8 bases from J, with 13 bases between. Germline loops: CDR1 DFQATT, CDR2 SNEGSKA (reference sequence). The CDR3 nucleotides read TGCAGTGCTGACACCCAAGGGGATGAGCAGTTCTTC. This translates into CSADTQGDEQFF.

The genes are TRBV20-1 and TRBJ2-7, with 7 nucleotides matching TRBD1. This CDR3 region has 12 residues. The germline gives CDR1 DFQATT, CDR2 SNEGSKA (reference sequence). The junction had 4 bases not matched to a gene; V was cut back by 5 bases and J by 3 bases. This CDR3 is CSAYRDSYEQYF. The CDR3 nucleotides read TGCAGTGCTTACCGGGACAGCTACGAGCAGTACTTC.